This passage covers 12 T cell receptor beta chains from one sample sequenced in a study of response to subunit inactivated influenza vaccine. TCRdb reprocessed the RT-PCR reads via MiXCR and lists one record per CDR3 protein. The table lists about 500,000 distinct CDR3 sequences, about 17% of them singletons. The sample here was CD4+ T cells sorted from PBMCs, taken around 25 months after vaccination. These receptors came from a man between 50 and 69 years old who received an inactivated influenza vaccine.

The table lists this clonotype with a few counts. The genes are TRBV20-1 and TRBJ2-1, with TRBD2 matching 10 bases. In germline, CDR1 is DFQATT, CDR2 SNEGSKA (reference sequence). CDR3 size: 15 residues. V trimming: 5 bases; J trimming: 8 bases; junction bases outside the gene matches: 12. The chain's CDR3 is CSAWLFALAGDEQFF. The DNA of the CDR3 is TGCAGTGCTTGGCTCTTTGCCCTAGCGGGAGATGAGCAGTTCTTC.

This clonotype was observed a few times. This rearrangement joins TRBV20-1 to TRBJ1-1, with a possible D match to TRBD1 (6 bases). Trimming shortened V by 0 bases and J by 4 bases, and 12 bases separated the two germline ends. The V gene's germline CDR1 is DFQATT and CDR2 SNEGSKA (reference sequence). The CDR3 consists of 14 residues. The CDR3 protein is CSARDYRVTTEAFF. In DNA form, the CDR3 reads TGCAGTGCTAGAGACTACAGGGTGACCACTGAAGCTTTCTTT.

V is TRBV6-1 and J is TRBJ2-2, with 10 bases matching TRBD1. This CDR3 is 18 amino acids long. Germline assignment: CDR1 MNHNS and CDR2 SASEGT. After removal of 6 bases from V and 0 bases from J, the junction contained 10 bases not matched to a gene. The CDR3 DNA reads as TGTGCCAGCAGCCGACCCCTCGGACAGGGGGCGAACACCGGGGAGCTGTTTTTT. Translated: CASSRPLGQGANTGELFF.

The V and J genes are TRBV29-1 and TRBJ2-7; the D gene is possibly TRBD2 (7 bases). The V and J ends lost 0 bases and 3 bases respectively, with 12 bases between them. This CDR3 has 14 residues. Germline CDR1 reads SQVTM; CDR2 reads ANQGSEA. CDR3 nucleotides: TGCAGCGTTGAAGAGGCAGGGGAGGGCTACGAGCAGTACTTC. Amino acids: CSVEEAGEGYEQYF.

This chain joins TRBV4-2 and TRBJ2-4, with 8 nucleotides matching TRBD2. Germline CDR1 LGHNA, CDR2 YNFKEQ. The V segment lost 1 base and the J segment 7 bases; nucleotides outside the gene matches: 9. The length of the CDR3 is 16 residues. CDR3 in DNA: TGTGCCAGCAGCCAAGCACTAGCGGTGCAAGGGAACATTCAGTACTTC. It encodes CASSQALAVQGNIQYF.

V gene TRBV6-2 or TRBV6-3 combines with J gene TRBJ2-7, with D possibly matching TRBD2 (6 bases). This CDR3 comprises 15 residues. Trimming removed 6 bases at V and 2 bases at J, with 17 bases between. Germline values: CDR1 MNHEY, CDR2 SVGEGT. CDR3 bases: TGTGCCAGCAGGCCCCATTTAGCGGTAACCTACGAGCAGTACTTC. As protein: CASRPHLAVTYEQYF.

This clonotype occurred many times. The chain is built from TRBV4-1 and TRBJ2-7, with D perhaps matching TRBD1 (6 bases). This CDR3 is built from 18 residues. Germline V lookup: CDR1 MGHRA, CDR2 YSYEKL. V was pared by 1 base and J by 1 base, with 20 bases between. The CDR3 reads CASSQARGLDTVSYEQYF. CDR3 DNA: TGCGCCAGCAGCCAAGCCAGGGGCCTGGACACCGTATCCTACGAGCAGTACTTC.

This clonotype has just a few counts. The chain couples TRBV12-3 or TRBV12-4 to TRBJ1-2; D uncertain. V was shortened by 0 bases and J by 4 bases, with 15 bases between the two germline ends. The CDR3 has 16 residues. The CDR3 DNA reads TGTGCCAGCAGTTTAGCGCGGGGAGCTAGTGTCTATGGCTACACCTTC. Protein sequence: CASSLARGASVYGYTF.

This clonotype was detected only a few times. CDR3 sequence reads: CASRSSATRRAFF. In nucleotides, the CDR3 is TGTGCCAGCAGATCTTCGGCCACTCGGCGAGCTTTCTTT. The rearrangement links TRBV12-3 or TRBV12-4 to TRBJ1-1, with no clear D. Trimming left V 6 bases short and J 10 bases short, with 18 bases between. CDR3 length equals 13 residues.

This chain joins TRBV28 and TRBJ2-7; the match to TRBD2 covers 14 bases. The germline gives CDR1 MDHEN, CDR2 SYDVKM. V lost 6 bases to trimming and J lost 5 bases; unmatched junction nucleotides: 12. The CDR3 has 17 residues. DNA for the CDR3: TGTGCCAGCAGAAGAGCCGGGACTAGCGGGAGTATAGACGAGCAGTACTTC. It encodes CASRRAGTSGSIDEQYF.

This chain links TRBV27 with TRBJ2-7, with D unresolved. CDR3 length: 13 amino acids. The V end was cut by 6 bases, the J end by 12 bases, with 21 bases between. Germline values: CDR1 MNHEY, CDR2 SMNVEV (reference sequence). CDR3 DNA sequence: TGTGCCAGCAGATACTCCAACGAGGAGTGGTTGTACTTC. This gives the protein CASRYSNEEWLYF.

Many counts were recorded for this clonotype. The J gene is TRBJ2-7, the V gene TRBV10-3; D could derive from TRBD1 or TRBD2 (7 bases each). Trimming stripped 0 bases from V and 2 bases from J, with 14 bases between. This CDR3 contains 16 residues. Germline-derived CDR1 and CDR2 are ENHRY and SYGVKD. CDR3 nucleotide sequence: TGTGCCATCAGTGAGTCCCTGGCAGGGGGGGCCTACGAGCAGTACTTC. Its translation is CAISESLAGGAYEQYF.